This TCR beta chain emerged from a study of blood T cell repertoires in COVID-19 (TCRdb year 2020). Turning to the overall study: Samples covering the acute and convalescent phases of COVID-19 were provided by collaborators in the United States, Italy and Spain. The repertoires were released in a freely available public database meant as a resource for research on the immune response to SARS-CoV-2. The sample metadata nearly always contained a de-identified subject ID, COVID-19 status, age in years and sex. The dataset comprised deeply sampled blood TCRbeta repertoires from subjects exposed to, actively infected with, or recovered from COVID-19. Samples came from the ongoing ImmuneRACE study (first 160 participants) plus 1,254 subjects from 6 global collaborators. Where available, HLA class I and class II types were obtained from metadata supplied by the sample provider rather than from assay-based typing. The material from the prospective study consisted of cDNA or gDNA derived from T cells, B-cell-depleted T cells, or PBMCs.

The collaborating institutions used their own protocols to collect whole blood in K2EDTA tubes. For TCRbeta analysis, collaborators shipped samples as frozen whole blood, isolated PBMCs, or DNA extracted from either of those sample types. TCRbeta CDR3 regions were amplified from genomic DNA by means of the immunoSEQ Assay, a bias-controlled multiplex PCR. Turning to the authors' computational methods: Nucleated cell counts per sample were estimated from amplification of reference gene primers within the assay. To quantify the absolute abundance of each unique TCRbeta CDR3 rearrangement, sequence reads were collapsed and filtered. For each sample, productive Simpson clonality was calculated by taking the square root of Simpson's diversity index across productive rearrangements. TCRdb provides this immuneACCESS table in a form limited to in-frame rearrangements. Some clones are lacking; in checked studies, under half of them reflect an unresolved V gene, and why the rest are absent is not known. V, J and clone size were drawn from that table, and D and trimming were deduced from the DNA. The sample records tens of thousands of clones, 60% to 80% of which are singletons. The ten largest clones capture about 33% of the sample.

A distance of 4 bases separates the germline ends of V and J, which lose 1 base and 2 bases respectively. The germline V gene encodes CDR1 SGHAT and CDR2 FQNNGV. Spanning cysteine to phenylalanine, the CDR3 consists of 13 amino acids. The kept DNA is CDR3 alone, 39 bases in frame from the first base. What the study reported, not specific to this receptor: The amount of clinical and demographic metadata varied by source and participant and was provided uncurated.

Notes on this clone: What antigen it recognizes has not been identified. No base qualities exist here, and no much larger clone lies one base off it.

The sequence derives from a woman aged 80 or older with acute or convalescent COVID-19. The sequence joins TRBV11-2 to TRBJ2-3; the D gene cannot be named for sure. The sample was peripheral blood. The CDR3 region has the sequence CASSLAYTDTQYF. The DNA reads TGTGCCAGCAGCTTAGCCTACACAGATACGCAGTATTTT.